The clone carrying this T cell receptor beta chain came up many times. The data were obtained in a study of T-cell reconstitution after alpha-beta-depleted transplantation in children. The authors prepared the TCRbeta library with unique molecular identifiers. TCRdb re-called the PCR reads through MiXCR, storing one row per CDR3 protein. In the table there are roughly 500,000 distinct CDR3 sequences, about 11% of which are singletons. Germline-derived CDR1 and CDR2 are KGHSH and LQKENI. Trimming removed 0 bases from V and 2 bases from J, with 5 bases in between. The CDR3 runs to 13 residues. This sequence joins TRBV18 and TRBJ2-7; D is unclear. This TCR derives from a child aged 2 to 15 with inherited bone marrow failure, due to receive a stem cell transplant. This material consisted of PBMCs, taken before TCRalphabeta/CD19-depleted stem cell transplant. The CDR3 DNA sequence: TGTGCCAGCTCACCACCCACAGCCTACGAGCAGTACTTC. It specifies CASSPPTAYEQYF.